Listed below are T cell receptor beta chains from one sample, sequenced in a study of patients and donors after allogeneic stem cell transplantation. TCRdb re-called the RT-PCR reads with MiXCR, one entry per CDR3 protein. The table has under 170,000 distinct CDR3 sequences, over 35% seen once; the top ten hold 50%. What was sequenced was blood, either unsorted or a sorted T cell fraction (not recorded which). The receptors derive from a human donor who was either an allogeneic HSCT recipient or a stem cell or donor lymphocyte infusion donor (not recorded which). It is not recorded whose cells these are; they may come from a transplant donor. Each CDR3 is given with its conserved first and last residue. Expanded clones are given a class, and other clones once, few, many or no size at all.

CDR3	size	V	length	J
CSATDRWVEQYF	NA	TRBV20-1	12	TRBJ2-7
CASSQGTGDLYEQYF	few	TRBV4-3	15	TRBJ2-7
CASSPPSGGGPGELFF	NA	TRBV4-2	16	TRBJ2-2
CASTLAGVVQPQHF	NA	TRBV6-2/TRBV6-3	14	TRBJ1-5
CASSATGGNEKLFF	few	TRBV9	14	TRBJ1-4
CAIRGQLDRVHGYTF	NA	TRBV10-3	15	TRBJ1-2
CAISVAGGSTDTQYF	NA	TRBV10-3	15	TRBJ2-3
CASSNDRVGTNEKLFF	NA	TRBV5-1	16	TRBJ1-4
CASSPGRGRNTQYF	NA	TRBV6-6	14	TRBJ2-3
CSASGDPNGVSEAFF	NA	TRBV20-1	15	TRBJ1-1
CASTVGSRSGNTIYF	NA	TRBV6-2/TRBV6-3	15	TRBJ1-3